The clone carrying this T cell receptor beta chain occurred once. What it binds is unknown. These data are taken from a study of T cells in localized non-small cell lung cancer. Germline assignment: CDR1 MNHEY and CDR2 SMNVEV (reference sequence). V lost 6 bases and J 4 bases, leaving 9 bases between the germline ends. The CDR3 is 12 residues long. Points from the study as a whole: Heterogeneity within the tumor remains possible, as just one region underwent sequencing. Blood T cell density predicted longer survival; adjacent-lung clonality, shorter.

Libraries were prepared by immunoSEQ multiplex PCR; TCRdb keeps only in-frame clonotypes and omits some of them. The repertoire holds more than 100,000 clones, with roughly nine tenths as singletons. The TCR sequence derives from a female donor older than 55 with stage I lung adenocarcinoma. V gene TRBV27 combines with J gene TRBJ1-1; D not certain. Sequencing was performed on peripheral blood, taken before any cancer treatment. This CDR3 is CASRDFSTEAFF. In nucleotides, the CDR3 is TGTGCCAGCAGAGATTTTAGCACTGAAGCTTTCTTT.